This entry lists 11 T cell receptor beta chains sequenced from one sample in a study of blood T cell repertoires in COVID-19. TCRdb's copy holds only in-frame clones and misses some; the assay was immunoSEQ multiplex PCR. The profile shows roughly 230,000 clones, 80% to 90% of them singletons. The sample taken for sequencing was peripheral blood. All receptors derive from a man aged 40-49 years with active or convalescent COVID-19.

V is TRBV6-5 and J is TRBJ1-2; 7 positions agree with TRBD1. V dropped 2 bases and J dropped 6; count of bases not matched to a gene: 9. Germline loops: CDR1 MNHEY, CDR2 SVGAGI. This CDR3 is 15 amino acids long. The CDR3 sequence: CASSYLGRQGNGYTF. The DNA for the CDR3 is TGTGCCAGCAGTTACCTCGGAAGACAGGGAAATGGCTACACCTTC.

In this sample, this clone turned up once. The J gene is TRBJ2-2, the V gene TRBV2; 9 positions agree with TRBD1. This CDR3 is 14 amino acids long. The V and J ends lost 6 bases and 4 bases, in that order; junction bases with no gene match: 3. CDR1 is SNHLY, CDR2 FYNNEI, per germline. CDR3 loop: CASSGQGSTGELFF. The CDR3 coding sequence is TGTGCCAGCAGCGGACAGGGGAGCACCGGGGAGCTGTTTTTT.

V and J are TRBV7-9 and TRBJ2-4; D unclear. V lost 5 bases to trimming and J lost 0 bases, with 8 bases between them. This CDR3 is 14 amino acids long. Germline CDR1 SEHNR, CDR2 FQNEAQ (reference sequence). CDR3 sequence: CASSPKLAKNIQYF. In DNA form, the CDR3 reads TGTGCCAGCAGCCCCAAACTAGCCAAAAACATTCAGTACTTC.

The rearrangement uses TRBV5-6 and TRBJ1-1; 9 bases fit TRBD1. In germline, CDR1 is SGHDT, CDR2 YYEEEE. The CDR3 runs to 14 residues. V gave up 6 bases and J gave up 5 bases; unmatched junction bases: 8. This chain's CDR3 is CASTPTGGRTEAFF. The CDR3 region has the DNA TGTGCCAGCACCCCGACAGGGGGTCGGACTGAAGCTTTCTTT.

CDR3 sequence (DNA): TGTGCCAGCAGCTTAGAGGGCGGGAGCCCCTACGAGCAGTACTTC. Translation: CASSLEGGSPYEQYF. This chain joins TRBV7-3 and TRBJ2-7; the match to TRBD2 covers 7 bases. With V trimmed by 2 bases and J by 2 bases, 6 bases remained unmatched. The CDR3 covers 15 residues. The germline V gene has CDR1 SGHTA and CDR2 FQGTGA.

This rearrangement joins TRBV6-5 to TRBJ2-7; possible D gene TRBD1, 5 bases. Trimming removed 6 bases from V and 3 bases from J, with 12 bases in between. This CDR3 contains 13 residues. Germline V gene sequence: CDR1 MNHEY, CDR2 SVGAGI. CDR3 residues: CASSLTVGYEQYF. As DNA, the CDR3 is TGTGCCAGCAGCCTGACAGTCGGCTACGAGCAGTACTTC.

V is TRBV9 and J is TRBJ2-1; weak D call: TRBD2 (5 bases). Germline V gene sequence: CDR1 SGDLS, CDR2 YYNGEE. V was clipped by 2 bases and J by 8 bases, with 17 bases between them. The CDR3 length is 15 residues. CDR3 residues: CASSVSLDFAYEQFF. DNA for the CDR3: TGTGCCAGCAGCGTTTCACTGGACTTTGCCTATGAGCAGTTCTTC.

This clone was picked up one time. This chain uses TRBV7-2 with TRBJ2-7, with 10 bases fitting TRBD2. The V gene's germline CDR1 is SGHTA and CDR2 FQGNSA. The CDR3 is 15 residues long. J gave up 2 bases and V 7 bases, and 8 bases lay outside the gene matches. The CDR3 reads CASMASGGGPYEQYF. DNA of the CDR3: TGTGCCAGCATGGCTAGCGGGGGTGGCCCCTACGAGCAGTACTTC.

The chain recombines TRBV29-1 with TRBJ1-4; possibly TRBD1 for D (6 bases). The CDR3 totals 13 residues. Germline V gene sequence: CDR1 SQVTM, CDR2 ANQGSEA. V dropped 7 bases and J dropped 6 bases, with 15 bases sitting between them. The DNA for the CDR3 is TGCAGCGCCGGTCGGGGGGGGCATGAAAAACTGTTTTTT. Protein product: CSAGRGGHEKLFF.

This clone was seen a single time. This chain connects TRBV6-6 to TRBJ2-4; 8 positions agree with TRBD2. The junction had 7 bases not matched to a gene; V was cut back by 6 bases and J by 3 bases. The CDR3 contains 15 residues. Germline CDR1 is MNHNY and CDR2 is SVGAGI (reference sequence). The CDR3 here is CASRLLADHKNIQYF. CDR3 DNA sequence: TGTGCCAGCAGACTACTAGCGGACCACAAAAACATTCAGTACTTC.

The chain links TRBV4-1 to TRBJ1-2; 8 bases fit TRBD1. The length of the CDR3 is 15 residues. V gave up 0 bases and J gave up 4 bases; unmatched junction bases: 4. Germline CDR1 MGHRA, CDR2 YSYEKL. CDR3 region: CASSQDSGQVYGYTF. The CDR3 DNA follows: TGCGCCAGCAGCCAAGATTCGGGACAGGTCTATGGCTACACCTTC.